A selection of T cell receptor beta chains follows, all from one sample in a study of CD8 T cells in Susac syndrome. Using its own MiXCR run on the immunoSEQ multiplex PCR reads, TCRdb lists one record per CDR3 protein. The sample lists approximately 180,000 distinct CDR3 sequences, more than 85% occurring once. What was sequenced was CD4+ T cells from PBMCs. The source of these receptors is a human donor with Susac syndrome. The CDR3 runs from the conserved cysteine through the conserved F or W. Each record gives: CDR3 protein, V gene.

CDR3: CASRSNTGSAEAFF
V: TRBV5-1

CDR3: CSVGQANYGYTF
V: TRBV29-1

CDR3: CSARQVGYTF
V: TRBV29-1

CDR3: CASSATGTGYEQYF
V: TRBV5-1

CDR3: CASSEGTYSRTDTQYF
V: TRBV5-1

CDR3: CASSVTDGFSGNTIYF
V: TRBV9

CDR3: CASSPQPQEAQYF
V: TRBV7-9

CDR3: CASSLAPGLAGGTSYEQYF
V: TRBV12-3/TRBV12-4

CDR3: CASSYGGGLSYEQYF
V: TRBV6-5

CDR3: CASETGQGPDTQYF
V: TRBV6-1

CDR3: CASSYRTGPNYNEQFF
V: TRBV7-2

CDR3: CASSLYSGGPSYGYTF
V: TRBV27